This T cell receptor (beta chain) was captured in a study of blood T cell repertoires in COVID-19. As for the study in general: Acute and convalescent COVID-19 specimens originated in the United States, Italy and Spain. The analysed material was cDNA or gDNA that came from T cells, B-cell-depleted T cells, or PBMCs.

J lost 2 bases, V lost 5 bases, and 5 bases had no gene match. CDR1 LNHDA and CDR2 SQIVND come from the germline V gene (reference sequence). This CDR3 has 14 residues. Seattle enrolled patients during active infection and tracked them longitudinally. This clone was detected a few times. Authors' processing steps: Estimation of nucleated cell counts was performed using reference gene primer amplification. Libraries were prepared by immunoSEQ multiplex PCR; TCRdb keeps only in-frame clonotypes and omits some of them. V, J and clone size are taken as reported in that table, and D and trimming were inferred from the DNA itself. This sample has roughly 340,000 clones, with 87% found just once.

The V call is TRBV19, the J call TRBJ1-2, with 7 bases that match TRBD1. What was sequenced was peripheral blood. The sequence was obtained from a woman in her 50s with COVID-19, enrolled during active disease. CDR3 in amino acids: CASSYRGRNYGYTF. The DNA for the CDR3 is TGTGCCAGTAGTTACAGGGGACGAAACTATGGCTACACCTTC. Drawing the rest from reference TRBV19 and TRBJ1-2, the complete variable domain is DGGITQSPKYLFRKEGQNVTLSCEQNLNHDAMYWYRQDPGQGLRLIYYSQIVNDFQKGDIAEGYSVSREKKESFPLTVTSAQKNPTAFYLCASSYRGRNYGYTFGSGTRLTVV.